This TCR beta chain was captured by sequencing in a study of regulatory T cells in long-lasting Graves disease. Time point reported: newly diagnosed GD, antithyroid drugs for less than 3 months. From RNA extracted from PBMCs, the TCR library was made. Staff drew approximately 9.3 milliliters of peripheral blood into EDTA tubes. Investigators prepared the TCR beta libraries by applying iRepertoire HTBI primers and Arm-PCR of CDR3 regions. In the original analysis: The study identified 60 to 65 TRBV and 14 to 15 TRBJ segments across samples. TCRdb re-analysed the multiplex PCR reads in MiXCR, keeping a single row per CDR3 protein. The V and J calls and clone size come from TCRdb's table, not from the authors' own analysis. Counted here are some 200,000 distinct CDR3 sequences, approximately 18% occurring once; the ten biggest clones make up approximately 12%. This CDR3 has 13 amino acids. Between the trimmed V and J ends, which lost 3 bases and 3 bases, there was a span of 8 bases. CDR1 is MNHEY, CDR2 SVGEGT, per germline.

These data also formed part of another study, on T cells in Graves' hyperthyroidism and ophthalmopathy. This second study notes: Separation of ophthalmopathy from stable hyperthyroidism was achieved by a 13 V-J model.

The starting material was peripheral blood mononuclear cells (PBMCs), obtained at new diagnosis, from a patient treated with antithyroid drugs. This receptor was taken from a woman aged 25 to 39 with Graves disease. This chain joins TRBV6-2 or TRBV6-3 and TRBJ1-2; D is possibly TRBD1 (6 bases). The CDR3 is CASSYYRDYGYTF. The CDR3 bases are TGTGCCAGCAGTTATTACAGGGACTATGGCTACACCTTC.